This T cell receptor beta chain was retrieved from a study of T cell repertoires in cytomegalovirus infection. The CDR3 is made up of 15 amino acids. V gave up 5 bases and J gave up 2 bases, with 13 bases separating them. Germline CDR1 and CDR2: LGHNA and YNFKEQ. MiXCR was run by TCRdb on the reads, yielding one entry per CDR3 protein. The data show under 850,000 distinct CDR3 sequences, around a third seen once. This clonotype was seen more than once but under ten times. Its cognate antigen is unknown. This TCR derives from a human donor in good health (CMV status not recorded). Some clones in this sample may be carry-over from other donors' samples. Sequenced here: cultured PBMCs, sampled from culture after CMV antigen stimulation. The chain uses TRBV4-2 and TRBJ1-5, with no clear D. The CDR3 protein is CASSYSQEGNQPQHF. CDR3 bases: TGTGCCAGCAGCTACAGCCAGGAGGGCAATCAGCCCCAGCATTTT.